This TCR beta chain was sequenced during a study of blood T cell repertoires in COVID-19. Across the whole study: Nucleic acid was either cDNA or gDNA, and it came from T cells, B-cell-depleted T cells, or PBMCs.

TCRdb's copy holds only in-frame clones and misses some; the assay was immunoSEQ multiplex PCR. The top ten clones hold around 2% of a sample with 230,000 or so clones, roughly 88% of them seen once. The V and J ends lost 5 bases and 4 bases respectively, with 21 bases between them. This CDR3 region has 15 residues. Germline V gene data show CDR1 as SQVTM and CDR2 as ANQGSEA. This receptor was obtained from a man aged 35-49 years who had recovered from COVID-19. The gene calls are TRBV29-1 and TRBJ2-7, with D perhaps matching TRBD1 (6 bases). Sequences were obtained from peripheral blood. The DNA of the CDR3 is TGCAGCGTTCTCAGATTAATCGGGACACATTACGAGCAGTACTTC. Its translation: CSVLRLIGTHYEQYF.